The rows below give T cell receptor beta chains drawn from one sample of a study of PD-1 blockade in classical Hodgkin lymphoma. Sequencing used immunoSEQ multiplex PCR; TCRdb keeps in-frame clones, though not all of them. The sample yields 45,000 to 60,000 clones, over 75% seen once. The source was peripheral blood mononuclear cells (PBMCs), collected at baseline. The source of these receptors is a human donor with classical Hodgkin lymphoma. CDR3s include the opening cysteine and the closing phenylalanine or tryptophan. The D gene is left open where the match is weak. A row's size may be missing; if present it is once, few, many or a size class.

TRBV27,NA,TRBJ2-3,TRBD2,TGTGCCAGCAGTCTTAGGGCATCGGGAGGTTTAGATACGCAGTATTTT,CASSLRASGGLDTQYF
TRBV11-3,NA,TRBJ1-2,NA,TGTGCCAGCAGCTTTAGCAACACGATCCGGGACACGTCGGAATATGGCTACACCTTC,CASSFSNTIRDTSEYGYTF
TRBV4-1,once,TRBJ2-6,NA,TGCGCCAGCAGCCGGGGCGGAGCCCCATCTGGGGCCAACGTCCTGACTTTC,CASSRGGAPSGANVLTF
TRBV6-5,NA,TRBJ1-1,TRBD1,TGTGCCAGCAGTTACTCGGGGACAGATCGTCGAGCTTTCTTT,CASSYSGTDRRAFF
TRBV11-3,NA,TRBJ1-2,TRBD1,TGTGCCAGCAGCCTGGGACAGGGAAACTATGGCTACACCTTC,CASSLGQGNYGYTF
TRBV7-9,NA,TRBJ2-1,TRBD1,TGTGCCAGCAGCCCAAGGGGACAGGGCTTAAATGAGCAGTTCTTC,CASSPRGQGLNEQFF
TRBV19,few,TRBJ2-5,TRBD1,TGTGCCAGCACAGGGGTGGGGTACCAAGAGACCCAGTACTTC,CASTGVGYQETQYF
TRBV18,NA,TRBJ2-3,TRBD1,TGTGCCAGCTCACCACCAGAAACAGGGGGCACAGATACGCAGTATTTT,CASSPPETGGTDTQYF
TRBV4-1,NA,TRBJ2-7,NA,TGCGCCAGCAGCCAAGCCACGGAGGGGGGCTACGAGCAGTACTTC,CASSQATEGGYEQYF
TRBV30,few,TRBJ1-1,NA,TGTGCCTGGAGTAGGGCGGTGAACACTGAAGCTTTCTTT,CAWSRAVNTEAFF
TRBV5-1,NA,TRBJ2-3,TRBD2,TGCGCCAGCAGCTTGGCCAAAACTAGCGGGGGCACAGATACGCAGTATTTT,CASSLAKTSGGTDTQYF
TRBV25-1,NA,TRBJ2-2,TRBD1,TGTGCCAGCCGATATTTACAGGGGGAGCCCGGGGAGCTGTTTTTT,CASRYLQGEPGELFF
TRBV9,NA,TRBJ1-3,NA,TGTGCCAGCAGCCCTACAGGGCTGGCTTCTGGAAACACCATATATTTT,CASSPTGLASGNTIYF
TRBV6-1,NA,TRBJ2-7,NA,TGTGCCAGCGGCGGGGAGTTGATGGGCGAGCAGTACTTC,CASGGELMGEQYF
TRBV11-3,few,TRBJ1-1,NA,TGTGCCAGCAGCTTACATCCGAACACTGAAGCTTTCTTT,CASSLHPNTEAFF
TRBV27,NA,TRBJ1-5,NA,TGTGCCAGCAGTTTCTGGGGGCATCAGCCCCAGCATTTT,CASSFWGHQPQHF
TRBV28,few,TRBJ1-1,NA,TGTGCCAGCAGTTTATCCAGCCTGCGCACTGAAGCTTTCTTT,CASSLSSLRTEAFF
TRBV4-3,NA,TRBJ2-7,TRBD1,TGCGCCAGCAGCCAGGATCGGACAGGAGACGACGAGCAGTACTTC,CASSQDRTGDDEQYF
TRBV9,NA,TRBJ1-1,NA,TGTGCCAGCAGCGTAGTAGCGAACACTGAAGCTTTCTTT,CASSVVANTEAFF
TRBV30,once,TRBJ2-1,NA,TGTGCCTGGAGTTTGGACAGCGCGGGGCAGTTCTTC,CAWSLDSAGQFF
TRBV7-2,NA,TRBJ2-1,NA,TGTGCCAGCAGCTTCCAGGGCAATGAGCAGTTCTTC,CASSFQGNEQFF
TRBV29-1,few,TRBJ2-3,TRBD2,TGCAGCGGGGCGCCCCTAGCGGATACAGATACGCAGTATTTT,CSGAPLADTDTQYF
TRBV7-8,NA,TRBJ1-5,NA,TGTGCCAGCAGCTTAGAACCCCGAGATCAGCCCCAGCATTTT,CASSLEPRDQPQHF
TRBV6-1,NA,TRBJ2-7,NA,TGTGCCAGCCAAGGGAAAAGCTCCTACGAGCAGTACTTC,CASQGKSSYEQYF
TRBV7-9,NA,TRBJ2-3,NA,TGTGCCAGCAAAAGGGCGGCACAAGGGCAGTATTTT,CASKRAAQGQYF
TRBV11-2,NA,TRBJ2-7,NA,TGTGCCAGCAGCCAATTCTACGAGCAGTACTTC,CASSQFYEQYF
TRBV19,NA,TRBJ2-1,NA,TGTGCCAGTAGTATTAACCGGTACAATGAGCAGTTCTTC,CASSINRYNEQFF
TRBV7-8,medium-sized,TRBJ1-5,NA,TGTGCCAGCAGCTTAGCGGCAGGCCGTTATAGCAATCAGCCCCAGCATTTT,CASSLAAGRYSNQPQHF
TRBV27,NA,TRBJ2-3,NA,TGTGCCAGCAGTTTATCGTCGGCGGTCACAGATACGCAGTATTTT,CASSLSSAVTDTQYF
TRBV18,NA,TRBJ1-4,TRBD1,TGTGCCAGCTCACCACAAGGACAGGACAATGAAAAACTGTTTTTT,CASSPQGQDNEKLFF
TRBV19,NA,TRBJ2-2,NA,TGTGCCAGTACGCCAGCCACGGGCTGGGGGCACACCGGGGAGCTGTTTTTT,CASTPATGWGHTGELFF
TRBV30,NA,TRBJ1-5,NA,TGTGCCTGGAGTCCACAGGGCAATCAGCCCCAGCATTTT,CAWSPQGNQPQHF
TRBV7-2,once,TRBJ2-3,NA,TGTGCCAGCAGCTTAGGGCAGCAACGCACAGATACGCAGTATTTT,CASSLGQQRTDTQYF
TRBV4-3,NA,TRBJ2-1,NA,TGCGCCAGCAGTTCCGCCCTTAAGGGGTCCTACAATGAGCAGTTCTTC,CASSSALKGSYNEQFF